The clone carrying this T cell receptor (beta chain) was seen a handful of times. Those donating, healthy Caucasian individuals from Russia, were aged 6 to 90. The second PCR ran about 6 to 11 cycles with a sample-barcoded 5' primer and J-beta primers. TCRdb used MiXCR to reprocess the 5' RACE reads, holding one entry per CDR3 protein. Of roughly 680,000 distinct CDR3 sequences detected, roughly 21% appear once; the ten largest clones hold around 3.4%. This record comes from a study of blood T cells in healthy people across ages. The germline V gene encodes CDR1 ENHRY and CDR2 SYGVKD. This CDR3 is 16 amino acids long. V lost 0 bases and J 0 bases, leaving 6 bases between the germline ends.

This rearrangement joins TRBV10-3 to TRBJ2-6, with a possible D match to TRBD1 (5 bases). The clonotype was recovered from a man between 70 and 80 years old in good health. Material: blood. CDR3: CAISESDSSGANVLTF. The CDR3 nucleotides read TGTGCCATCAGTGAGTCAGACAGCTCTGGGGCCAACGTCCTGACTTTC.